The entry below gives a single T cell receptor beta chain sequence along with its context. The data were produced by immunoSEQ multiplex PCR, yet TCRdb's version contains in-frame clones alone and is incomplete. This table holds approximately 100,000 clones, 75% to 95% found once. The ends were cut back, 3 bases at V and 3 bases at J, with 9 bases in the middle. This CDR3 is 13 amino acids long. Germline CDR1 reads KGHSH; CDR2 reads LQKENI. This record belongs to a study of control samples from healthy donors and cancer patients. The chain joins TRBV18 to TRBJ2-7; possibly TRBD1 for D (6 bases). The sample consisted of blood. The receptor's source is a woman under 30 in good health. The CDR3 sequence is CASSPEGGYEQYF. The CDR3 DNA is TGTGCCAGCTCACCGGAAGGGGGCTACGAGCAGTACTTC. The full variable domain, in which reference TRBV18 and TRBJ2-7 provide the parts outside the CDR3, is NAGVMQNPRHLVRRRGQEARLRCSPMKGHSHVYWYRQLPEEGLKFMVYLQKENIIDESGMPKERFSAEFPKEGPSILRIQQVVRGDSAAYFCASSPEGGYEQYFGPGTRLTVT.